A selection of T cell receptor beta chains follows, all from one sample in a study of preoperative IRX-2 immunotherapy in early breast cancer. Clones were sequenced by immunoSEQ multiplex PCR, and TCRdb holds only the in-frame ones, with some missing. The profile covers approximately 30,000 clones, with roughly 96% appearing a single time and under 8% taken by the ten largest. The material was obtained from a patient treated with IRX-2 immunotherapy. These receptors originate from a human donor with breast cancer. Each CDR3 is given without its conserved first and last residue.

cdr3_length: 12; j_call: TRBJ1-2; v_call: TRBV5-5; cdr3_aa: ASSLGQGVYGYT
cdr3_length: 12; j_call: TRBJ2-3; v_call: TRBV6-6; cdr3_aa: ASSYAGGTDTQY
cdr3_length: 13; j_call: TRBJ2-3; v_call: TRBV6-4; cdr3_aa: ASSDLIVSTDTQY
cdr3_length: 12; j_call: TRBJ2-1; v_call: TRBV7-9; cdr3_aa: ASSARAAFSEQF
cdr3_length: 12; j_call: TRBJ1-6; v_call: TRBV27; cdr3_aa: ASSLYRADSPLH
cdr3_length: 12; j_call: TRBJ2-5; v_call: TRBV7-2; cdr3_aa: ASSFHRGQETQY
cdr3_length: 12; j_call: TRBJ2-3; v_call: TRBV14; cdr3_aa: ASSSRGITDTQY
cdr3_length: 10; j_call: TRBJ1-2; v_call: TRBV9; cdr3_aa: ASSALVRGYT
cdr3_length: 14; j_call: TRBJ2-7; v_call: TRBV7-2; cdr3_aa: ASSDEVGGQSYEQY
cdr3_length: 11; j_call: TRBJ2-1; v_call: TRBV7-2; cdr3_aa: ASSLTLGNEQF
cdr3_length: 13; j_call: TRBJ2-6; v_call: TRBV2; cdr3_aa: ASSGGRGGANVLT
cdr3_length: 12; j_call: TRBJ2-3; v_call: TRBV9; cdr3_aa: ASSVGSLEDTQY
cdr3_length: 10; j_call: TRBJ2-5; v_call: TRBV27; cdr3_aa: ASKYRAETQY
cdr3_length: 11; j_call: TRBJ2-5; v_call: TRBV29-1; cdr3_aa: SVSWHGQETQY
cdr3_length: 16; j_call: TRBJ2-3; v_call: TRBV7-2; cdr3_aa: ASSLGGLLGAQTDTQY
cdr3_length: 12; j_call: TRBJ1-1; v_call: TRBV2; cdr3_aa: ASSGDRGITEAF
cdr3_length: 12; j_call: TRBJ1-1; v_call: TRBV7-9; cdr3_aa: ASSLTAANTEAF
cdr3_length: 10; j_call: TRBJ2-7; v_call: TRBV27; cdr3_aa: ASSSFSYEQY
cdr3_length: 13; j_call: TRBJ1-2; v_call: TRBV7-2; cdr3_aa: ASSLGQGINYGYT
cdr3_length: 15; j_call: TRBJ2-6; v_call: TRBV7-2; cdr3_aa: ASRAPGLTLSANVLT
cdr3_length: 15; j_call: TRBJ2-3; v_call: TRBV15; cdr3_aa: ATSRGAGTTLGGTQY
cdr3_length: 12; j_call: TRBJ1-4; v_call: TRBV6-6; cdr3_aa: ASSYDTSNEKLF
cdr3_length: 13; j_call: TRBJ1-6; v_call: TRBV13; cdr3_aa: ASSLGARGNSPLH
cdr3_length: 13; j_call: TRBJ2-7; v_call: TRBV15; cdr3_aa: ATSREGTGMLEQY
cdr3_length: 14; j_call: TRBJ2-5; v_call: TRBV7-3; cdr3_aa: ASSLSGTSELETQY